This entry lists 8 T cell receptor beta chains sequenced from one sample in a study of circulating and synovial CD4+ cells in juvenile arthritis. The protocol was immunoSEQ multiplex PCR, while the TCRdb copy is restricted to in-frame clones and leaves out a portion. The table lists about 32,000 clones, roughly 95% of them singletons. Sequencing was done on a sample of CD4+ T cells from blood. These receptors originate from a human donor with juvenile idiopathic arthritis.

The J gene is TRBJ1-2, the V gene TRBV25-1; tentative D call: TRBD1 (5 bases). The CDR3 consists of 16 residues. Trimming left V 8 bases short and J 8 bases short, with 27 bases between. Germline CDR1 MGHDK, CDR2 SYGVNS. The DNA for the CDR3 is TGTGCCAGCCAGGCCGCAGGGCGTAAGATTGCTACCGGCTACACCTTC. This sequence encodes CASQAAGRKIATGYTF.

This sequence joins TRBV10-3 and TRBJ1-3; D is possibly TRBD1 (5 bases). Germline V gene lookup returns CDR1 ENHRY and CDR2 SYGVKD. This CDR3 region has 14 residues. Between the trimmed V and J ends, which lost 10 bases and 1 base, there was a span of 14 bases. CDR3: CATREAGSGNTIYF. As DNA, the CDR3 is TGTGCCACCCGAGAGGCAGGGTCTGGAAACACCATATATTTT.

The genes are TRBV5-1 and TRBJ1-1; 9 nucleotides agree with TRBD1. Germline CDR1 SGHRS, CDR2 YFSETQ. With 4 bases clipped from V and 1 base from J, the junction kept 5 bases outside the gene matches. The CDR3 is 15 residues long. The CDR3 DNA is TGCGCCAGCAGCCTGGGGACAGGGTCGAACACTGAAGCTTTCTTT. Amino acid sequence: CASSLGTGSNTEAFF.

The V call is TRBV7-8, the J call TRBJ2-2, with 8 bases aligning to TRBD2. Germline V CDR1 and CDR2: SGHVS, FQNEAQ. V was clipped by 3 bases and J by 6 bases; unmatched bases: 9. CDR3 length: 16 amino acids. The CDR3 DNA reads as TGTGCCAGCAGCTTGAGCGGGAGCGGGGAGGCCGGGGAGCTGTTTTTT. Its translation is CASSLSGSGEAGELFF.

This chain links TRBV28 with TRBJ1-5, with D hard to call. Trimming pared 6 bases from V and 1 base from J, leaving 13 bases between. The CDR3 length is 15 residues. Germline assignment: CDR1 MDHEN and CDR2 SYDVKM. The CDR3 nucleotides are TGTGCCAGCAGCCTCGGGGTCTTAAGCAATCAGCCCCAGCATTTT. Amino acids: CASSLGVLSNQPQHF. The entire variable domain, with the rest obtained from reference TRBV28 and TRBJ1-5, is as follows: DVKVTQSSRYLVKRTGEKVFLECVQDMDHENMFWYRQDPGLGLRLIYFSYDVKMKEKGDIPEGYSVSREKKERFSLILESASTNQTSMYLCASSLGVLSNQPQHFGDGTRLSIL.

This chain connects TRBV5-8 to TRBJ2-5, with 11 bases fitting TRBD1. The CDR3 loop spans 15 amino acids. J was trimmed by 5 bases and V by 3 bases; bases with no gene match: 6. Germline CDR1 and CDR2: SGHTS and YDEGEE. The CDR3 is CASSYRTGGVETQYF. The CDR3 DNA reads TGTGCCAGCAGCTACCGGACAGGGGGCGTGGAGACCCAGTACTTC.

The CDR3 spells CASSDRSLAGGQETQYF. The CDR3 nucleotides read TGTGCCAGTAGTGATCGTTCACTAGCGGGAGGCCAAGAGACCCAGTACTTC. The chain has TRBV19 and TRBJ2-5; 12 bases align to TRBD2. The CDR3 has 17 residues. V was pared by 5 bases and J by 1 base, with 8 bases of the junction left unmatched. Germline V gene data show CDR1 as LNHDA and CDR2 as SQIVND (reference sequence).

This chain joins TRBV7-6 and TRBJ2-1; 12 bases match TRBD2. This CDR3 region has 17 residues. Trimming took 1 base from V and 8 from J; bases not matched to a gene: 9. The germline V gene encodes CDR1 SGHVS and CDR2 FNYEAQ. CDR3 amino acids: CASSLEGLAGGSHEQFF. CDR3 DNA sequence: TGTGCCAGCAGCTTAGAAGGCCTAGCGGGGGGGAGCCATGAGCAGTTCTTC.